The 18 T cell receptor beta chains below were found in one sample sequenced in a study of blood T cell repertoires in COVID-19. Some clones are missing from TCRdb's copy, which holds only in-frame ones; the method was immunoSEQ multiplex PCR. The repertoire holds 300,000 to 450,000 clones, with roughly 90% as singletons. The specimen was PBMCs or T cells enriched from blood (not recorded which). The receptors originated from a woman aged 25 to 39 who had recovered from COVID-19.

This chain joins TRBV5-1 and TRBJ2-2, with 7 bases that match TRBD1. The junction had 11 bases not matched to a gene; V was cut back by 9 bases and J by 0 bases. The germline V gene has CDR1 SGHRS and CDR2 YFSETQ. This CDR3 region has 16 residues. This CDR3 is CATNNRDSANTGELFF. In DNA form, the CDR3 reads TGCGCCACCAATAACCGGGACAGCGCGAACACCGGGGAGCTGTTTTTT.

The chain employs TRBV7-9 and TRBJ2-1, with TRBD2 matching over 14 bases. Trimming removed 4 bases from V and 5 bases from J; junction bases left unmatched: 1. This CDR3 contains 15 residues. Germline CDR1 is SEHNR and CDR2 is FQNEAQ (reference sequence). DNA for the CDR3: TGTGCCAGCAGCTCGACTAGCGGGGGGGACAATGAGCAGTTCTTC. Its protein is CASSSTSGGDNEQFF.

This chain links TRBV5-6 with TRBJ1-6; TRBD1 aligns across 9 bases. CDR1 is SGHDT, CDR2 YYEEEE, per germline. The trim removed 4 bases at V and 7 bases at J, leaving 9 bases unmatched. This CDR3 spans 16 amino acids. The CDR3 DNA reads as TGTGCCAGCAGCACCTACCGGACAGGGGTAAATTCACCCCTCCACTTT. It is translated as CASSTYRTGVNSPLHF. Filled out from reference TRBV5-6 and TRBJ1-6, the complete variable domain reads DAGVTQSPTHLIKTRGQQVTLRCSPKSGHDTVSWYQQALGQGPQFIFQYYEEEERQRGNFPDRFSGHQFPNYSSELNVNALLLGDSALYLCASSTYRTGVNSPLHFGNGTRLTVT.

V and J are TRBV6-5 and TRBJ2-1; 8 nucleotides match TRBD2. The germline V gene encodes CDR1 MNHEY and CDR2 SVGAGI. Trimming removed 10 bases from V and 4 bases from J; junction bases left unmatched: 6. The CDR3 spans 13 residues. This CDR3 is CATGGGIYNEQFF. The CDR3 DNA is TGTGCCACCGGCGGGGGGATTTACAATGAGCAGTTCTTC.

The chain is built from TRBV10-1 and TRBJ1-1, with a tentative D call TRBD1 (5 bases). Trimming cost V 4 bases and J 3 bases, with 12 bases left between them. Germline V lookup: CDR1 WNHNN, CDR2 SYGVQD (reference sequence). The length of the CDR3 is 14 residues. The CDR3 is CASSAVRADTEAFF. For the CDR3, the DNA is TGCGCCAGCAGTGCTGTCAGGGCGGACACTGAAGCTTTCTTT.

This clone came up a few times. The rearrangement links TRBV2 to TRBJ2-1, with 12 bases identical to TRBD2. Per the germline V gene, CDR1 is SNHLY and CDR2 is FYNNEI. This CDR3 has 13 amino acids. Losses at the gene ends were 7 bases for V and 6 bases for J; bases not matched to a gene: 1. CDR3 sequence reads: CASMTSGGNEQFF. The CDR3 DNA is TGTGCCAGCATGACTAGCGGGGGCAATGAGCAGTTCTTC.

The chain couples TRBV30 to TRBJ1-3; D ambiguous. The V gene's germline CDR1 is GTSNPN and CDR2 SVGIG (reference sequence). The CDR3 is 16 residues long. Trimming stripped 1 base from V and 0 bases from J, with 13 bases between. The CDR3 DNA reads TGTGCCTGGAGTGAGACTGCTCCCAGCTCTGGAAACACCATATATTTT. It yields the protein CAWSETAPSSGNTIYF.

This clone was seen once. One junction end disagrees with the germline gene, perhaps due to a read error. The genes are TRBV7-9 and TRBJ1-2, with D tentatively TRBD1 (5 bases). CDR1 SEHNR and CDR2 FQNEAQ come from the germline V gene (reference sequence). This CDR3 is built from 14 residues. The CDR3 protein is CASSLAWGDDGYTF. In DNA form, the CDR3 reads TGTGCCAGCAGCCTAGCATGGGGGGACGATGGCTACACCTTC.

This sequence joins TRBV5-6 and TRBJ1-2; 7 bases match TRBD1. The junction had 9 bases not matched to a gene; V was cut back by 4 bases and J by 6 bases. This CDR3 region has 14 residues. CDR1 is SGHDT and CDR2 is YYEEEE in the germline V gene. CDR3 DNA: TGTGCCAGCAGCCAACTGACAGGGTACAATGGCTACACCTTC. It is translated as CASSQLTGYNGYTF.

In its sample, this clone was seen a few times. The V and J genes are TRBV4-2 and TRBJ1-1; tentatively, D is TRBD1 (6 bases). Germline CDR1 reads LGHNA; CDR2 reads YNFKEQ. The CDR3 consists of 14 residues. The germline V and J ends were trimmed by 4 bases and 0 bases, with 9 bases remaining between them. CDR3 coding DNA: TGTGCCAGCAGCCGAGGACAGATGAACACTGAAGCTTTCTTT. Amino acid sequence: CASSRGQMNTEAFF.

Here the CDR3 DNA reads TGTGCCAGCAGCCTCGCCGGGGACATCAGCTCCTACGAGCAGTACTTC. Amino acids: CASSLAGDISSYEQYF. This chain connects TRBV14 to TRBJ2-7; D might be TRBD1 (6 bases). V was trimmed by 4 bases and J by 0 bases, leaving 16 bases between them. From germline, CDR1 is SGHDN and CDR2 FVKESK. The CDR3 sequence is 16 residues long.

The chain uses TRBV28 and TRBJ2-3; 8 bases are shared with TRBD2. Germline V lookup: CDR1 MDHEN, CDR2 SYDVKM. CDR3 length: 16 residues. Trimming removed 2 bases from V and 1 base from J; junction bases left unmatched: 5. CDR3 sequence reads: CASSLSAGGGTDTQYF. CDR3 in DNA: TGTGCCAGCAGTTTAAGCGCGGGGGGTGGCACAGATACGCAGTATTTT.

The chain joins TRBV2 to TRBJ1-1; the match to TRBD1 covers 9 bases. This CDR3 is 13 amino acids long. V lost 6 bases and J lost 4; bases outside the gene matches: 3. Germline V gene sequence: CDR1 SNHLY, CDR2 FYNNEI. As DNA, the CDR3 is TGTGCCAGCAGGGACAGGGGACTCACTGAAGCTTTCTTT. It translates to CASRDRGLTEAFF.

This chain uses TRBV5-6 with TRBJ2-2; 7 bases line up with TRBD1. Germline CDR1 reads SGHDT; CDR2 reads YYEEEE. The CDR3 is made up of 14 amino acids. V lost 4 bases and J lost 6; bases outside the gene matches: 6. The CDR3 region has the DNA TGTGCCAGCAGCCACAGGGGTATCGCCGGGGAGCTGTTTTTT. Its protein product is CASSHRGIAGELFF. Full variable domain (remainder filled in from reference TRBV5-6 and TRBJ2-2): DAGVTQSPTHLIKTRGQQVTLRCSPKSGHDTVSWYQQALGQGPQFIFQYYEEEERQRGNFPDRFSGHQFPNYSSELNVNALLLGDSALYLCASSHRGIAGELFFGEGSRLTVL.

The chain has TRBV7-8 and TRBJ1-1; weak D call: TRBD1 (5 bases). V dropped 5 bases and J dropped 1 base, with 11 bases sitting between them. The CDR3 contains 14 residues. The germline CDR1 and CDR2 sequences are SGHVS and FQNEAQ. CDR3 sequence reads: CASSQRQKNTEAFF. The CDR3, as DNA: TGTGCCAGCAGCCAAAGACAGAAGAACACTGAAGCTTTCTTT.

In this sample, this clone turned up once. The chain employs TRBV24-1 and TRBJ2-3; D is possibly TRBD2 (6 bases). Germline V gene lookup returns CDR1 KGHDR and CDR2 SFDVKD. The length of the CDR3 is 15 residues. The V end lost 6 bases, the J end lost 2 bases, and 14 bases lay between the germline ends. The CDR3 sequence is CATSRAGGNTDTQYF. CDR3 sequence (DNA): TGTGCCACCAGTCGTGCTGGGGGGAACACAGATACGCAGTATTTT.

The gene calls are TRBV7-2 and TRBJ1-2, with a weak D call TRBD1 (6 bases). The CDR3 contains 13 residues. CDR1 and CDR2 (germline): SGHTA, FQGNSA. V gave up 5 bases and J gave up 7 bases, with 14 bases separating them. Here the CDR3 DNA reads TGTGCCAGCAGCCTACGACAGGACTCTGGCTACACCTTC. As protein: CASSLRQDSGYTF.

The rearrangement links TRBV19 to TRBJ2-3; 11 bases are shared with TRBD2. Per germline, CDR1 LNHDA and CDR2 SQIVND (reference sequence). V lost 3 bases and J lost 4; bases outside the gene matches: 3. This CDR3 has 15 residues. For the CDR3, the DNA is TGTGCCAGTAGTATTATAGCGGGGGGGGCAGATACGCAGTATTTT. It specifies CASSIIAGGADTQYF.